This T cell receptor (beta chain) was observed in a study of blood T cell repertoires in COVID-19. Study information: Samples taken during acute and convalescent COVID-19 were collected in the United States, Italy and Spain.

For recovered donors of Cohort 3, there were two negative PCRs, clearance, or symptom resolution. Produced via immunoSEQ multiplex PCR; TCRdb's table is partial and in-frame only. This table has roughly 300,000 clones, 92% appearing once. The CDR3 is 13 amino acids. CDR1 and CDR2 from the germline V gene are SEHNR and FQNEAQ (reference sequence). V lost 4 bases and J lost 3, with 9 bases in between. Input material: PBMCs or T cells enriched from blood (not recorded which). This sequence originates from a woman aged 25 to 39 who had recovered from COVID-19. This chain uses TRBV7-9 with TRBJ1-2; maybe TRBD1 (5 bases). CDR3 DNA: TGTGCCAGCAGCTACTGGGGCGACTATGGCTACACCTTC. This gives the protein CASSYWGDYGYTF.